This record concerns one T cell receptor beta chain sequence. What it recognizes is unknown. The CDR3 is made up of 13 amino acids. V dropped 0 bases and J dropped 6 bases, with 5 bases sitting between them. Sequencing was performed with immunoSEQ multiplex PCR; in TCRdb, only in-frame clones are kept and a portion is missing. The sample consists of under 95,000 clones, almost 90% of them appearing once. This record comes from a study of T cell responses to AZD1222 COVID-19 vaccine. Study-level findings and limits: Clonal diversity was possibly underestimated, and white British individuals and females predominated among donors.

The clonotype was recovered from an adult in good health. The input for sequencing was peripheral blood, taken on day 0 of AZD1222 vaccination. The rearrangement uses TRBV12-3 or TRBV12-4 and TRBJ1-4; D unclear. Here the CDR3 reads CASSLAGYEKLFF. The DNA for the CDR3 is TGTGCCAGCAGTTTAGCGGGATATGAAAAACTGTTTTTT.